One sample yielded the 30 T cell receptor beta chains listed below, sequenced in a study of T cell responses to AZD1222 COVID-19 vaccine. Some clones are missing from TCRdb's copy, which holds only in-frame ones; the method was immunoSEQ multiplex PCR. The repertoire holds about 150,000 clones, roughly 90% seen once, with more than 1.2% in the top ten. The material sequenced was peripheral blood, taken on day 0 of AZD1222 vaccination. Receptors originate from an adult in good health.

The rearrangement links TRBV5-1 to TRBJ2-3; 10 bases fit TRBD2. CDR3 length equals 15 residues. With 5 bases clipped from V and 0 bases from J, the junction kept 3 bases outside the gene matches. From germline, CDR1 is SGHRS and CDR2 YFSETQ. CDR3 DNA: TGCGCCAGCAGTTTTAGCGGGGGGAGCACAGATACGCAGTATTTT. Protein: CASSFSGGSTDTQYF.

This clone was seen a few times. V and J are TRBV14 and TRBJ1-4; 9 bases align to TRBD1. There are 14 residues in the CDR3. Looked up from germline, CDR1 is SGHDN and CDR2 is FVKESK. V was pared by 2 bases and J by 11 bases, with 6 bases of the junction left unmatched. The CDR3 here is CASSQYTGTGKLFF. The CDR3 DNA reads as TGTGCCAGCAGCCAATACACCGGGACAGGGAAACTGTTTTTT.

CDR3 nucleotides: TGTGCCATCAGTGAGCGACAGGGCCTGAGCTCCTATAATTCACCCCTCCACTTT. Its protein product is CAISERQGLSSYNSPLHF. V and J are TRBV10-3 and TRBJ1-6; 7 bases fit TRBD1. The trim removed 2 bases at V and 0 bases at J, leaving 7 bases unmatched. Per the germline V gene, CDR1 is ENHRY and CDR2 is SYGVKD. The CDR3 spans 18 residues.

This clone occurred once. The chain is built from TRBV2 and TRBJ2-7; D is ambiguous. The V end lost 5 bases, the J end lost 2 bases, and 7 bases lay between the germline ends. Germline V lookup: CDR1 SNHLY, CDR2 FYNNEI. The CDR3 totals 12 residues. CDR3 in amino acids: CASSRQPYEQYF. CDR3 bases: TGTGCCAGCAGTCGTCAGCCCTACGAGCAGTACTTC.

The V call is TRBV5-4, the J call TRBJ1-6, with D tentatively TRBD1 (5 bases). This CDR3 is built from 16 residues. Germline assignment: CDR1 SGHNT and CDR2 YYREEE (reference sequence). Trimming took off 5 bases at V and 7 bases at J, with 19 bases between the two ends. The CDR3 DNA follows: TGTGCCAGCAGGGTCTTCTCGGGGCAGAGAAATTCACCCCTCCACTTT. This encodes CASRVFSGQRNSPLHF. The whole variable domain, remainder taken from reference TRBV5-4 and TRBJ1-6, is ETGVTQSPTHLIKTRGQQVTLRCSSQSGHNTVSWYQQALGQGPQFIFQYYREEENGRGNFPPRFSGLQFPNYSSELNVNALELDDSALYLCASRVFSGQRNSPLHFGNGTRLTVT.

This chain uses TRBV24-1 with TRBJ1-2, with 8 bases fitting TRBD1. Germline V gene lookup returns CDR1 KGHDR and CDR2 SFDVKD. The V gene end was trimmed by 3 bases and the J gene end by 0 bases; junction bases not matched to a gene: 2. This CDR3 has 15 residues. For the CDR3, the DNA is TGTGCCACCAGTGATGGCAGGGGGCCTAACTATGGCTACACCTTC. This translates into CATSDGRGPNYGYTF.

The chain couples TRBV6-5 to TRBJ2-7; TRBD2 aligns across 10 bases. The CDR3 contains 16 residues. CDR1 and CDR2 (germline): MNHEY, SVGAGI. After removal of 0 bases from V and 1 base from J, the junction contained 3 bases not matched to a gene. CDR3 nucleotides: TGTGCCAGCAGTTACTCTACTAGCGGGGCTTCCTACGAGCAGTACTTC. This gives the protein CASSYSTSGASYEQYF.

The rearrangement uses TRBV6-1 and TRBJ2-7; 8 nucleotides line up with TRBD2. V shed 2 bases, J shed 1 base, and the junction held 4 bases outside the gene matches. Per the germline V gene, CDR1 is MNHNS and CDR2 is SASEGT. The CDR3 consists of 15 residues. This chain's CDR3 is CASSERAGGSYEQYF. The CDR3 bases are TGTGCCAGCAGTGAACGGGCGGGGGGATCCTACGAGCAGTACTTC.

This clone was found a few times. This chain connects TRBV7-3 to TRBJ2-3, with 12 bases that match TRBD2. The V segment lost 6 bases and the J segment 5 bases; nucleotides outside the gene matches: 9. Germline CDR1 reads SGHTA; CDR2 reads FQGTGA. The CDR3 sequence is 16 residues long. Here the CDR3 reads CASSPSGRAGGDTQYF. The CDR3 nucleotides read TGTGCCAGCAGTCCTAGCGGGAGGGCCGGTGGAGATACGCAGTATTTT.

This sequence joins TRBV4-3 and TRBJ2-5, with D tentatively TRBD2 (5 bases). CDR1 is LGHNA, CDR2 YSLEER, per germline. The CDR3 has 17 amino acids. V was clipped by 1 base and J by 1 base, with 16 bases between them. The CDR3 nucleotides read TGCGCCAGCAGCCAAGGTTCAAGCGGTTGGGGCCAAGAGACCCAGTACTTC. Encoded protein: CASSQGSSGWGQETQYF.

The chain links TRBV7-9 to TRBJ2-7; TRBD2 is a possible D gene (6 bases). CDR3 length: 15 amino acids. The V gene's germline CDR1 is SEHNR and CDR2 FQNEAQ (reference sequence). Trimming left V 1 base short and J 1 base short, with 11 bases between. The CDR3 spells CASSLVGGTSYEQYF. The CDR3, as DNA: TGTGCCAGCAGCTTAGTCGGCGGGACTTCCTACGAGCAGTACTTC.

The chain employs TRBV28 and TRBJ1-5; D is undetermined. Germline CDR1 is MDHEN and CDR2 is SYDVKM. V lost 5 bases and J 5 bases, leaving 7 bases between the germline ends. The CDR3 has 12 amino acids. The CDR3 DNA reads TGTGCCAGCAGTGCGTACGATCAGCCCCAGCATTTT. The encoded protein is CASSAYDQPQHF.

The chain carries TRBV30 and TRBJ1-1; no reliable D call. V dropped 3 bases and J dropped 2 bases, with 10 bases sitting between them. This CDR3 is 13 amino acids long. Per the germline V gene, CDR1 is GTSNPN and CDR2 is SVGIG (reference sequence). CDR3 residues: CAWRSVSNTEAFF. Written as DNA, the CDR3 is TGTGCCTGGAGATCGGTCAGTAACACTGAAGCTTTCTTT. Looking up the rest from reference TRBV30 and TRBJ1-1 gives the full variable domain: SQTIHQWPATLVQPVGSPLSLECTVEGTSNPNLYWYRQAAGRGLQLLFYSVGIGQISSEVPQNLSASRPQDRQFILSSKKLLLSDSGFYLCAWRSVSNTEAFFGQGTRLTVV.

The gene calls are TRBV11-2 and TRBJ1-6; D is uncertain. Between the trimmed V and J ends, which lost 2 bases and 4 bases, there was a span of 3 bases. Germline values: CDR1 SGHAT, CDR2 FQNNGV. This CDR3 has 13 amino acids. In DNA, the CDR3 is TGTGCCAGCAGCTTACAGTATAATTCACCCCTCCACTTT. Translated, it gives CASSLQYNSPLHF.

This CDR3 is CATGPGQSYEQYF. The DNA for the CDR3 is TGTGCCACAGGCCCCGGACAGAGCTACGAGCAGTACTTC. This sequence joins TRBV19 and TRBJ2-7; D is perhaps TRBD1 (6 bases). V was clipped by 10 bases and J by 3 bases, with 16 bases between them. CDR1 LNHDA and CDR2 SQIVND come from the germline V gene (reference sequence). This CDR3 has 13 residues.

The rearrangement links TRBV29-1 to TRBJ2-5, with unresolved D. Germline CDR1 is SQVTM and CDR2 is ANQGSEA. This CDR3 comprises 12 residues. V was pared by 6 bases and J by 2 bases, with 10 bases between. This CDR3 is CSVDHPQETQYF. CDR3 nucleotide sequence: TGCAGCGTGGACCACCCACAAGAGACCCAGTACTTC.

The chain combines TRBV9 with TRBJ2-7; no clear D. Germline assignment: CDR1 SGDLS and CDR2 YYNGEE. The CDR3 is made up of 15 amino acids. V lost 4 bases to trimming and J lost 6 bases, with 20 bases between them. CDR3 amino acids: CASSPPRARYFEQYF. In DNA, the CDR3 is TGTGCCAGCAGCCCTCCCCGGGCCCGATATTTCGAGCAGTACTTC.

This chain links TRBV4-3 with TRBJ2-7; 9 bases fit TRBD1. The CDR3 runs 18 residues. V gave up 0 bases and J gave up 7 bases; unmatched junction bases: 16. Looked up from germline, CDR1 is LGHNA and CDR2 is YSLEER. DNA for the CDR3: TGCGCCAGCAGCCAAGATAAGTCGGGACAGGGATTTCTTAAAGAGCAGTACTTC. Its protein product is CASSQDKSGQGFLKEQYF.

V and J are TRBV11-3 and TRBJ2-2, with 7 bases matching TRBD2. With V trimmed by 3 bases and J by 3 bases, 4 bases remained unmatched. CDR1 and CDR2 from the germline V gene are SGHNT and YENEEA. The CDR3 covers 15 residues. The CDR3 coding sequence is TGTGCCAGCAGCTTCCGCGGGGGAGACACCGGGGAGCTGTTTTTT. It yields the protein CASSFRGGDTGELFF. The whole variable domain, filled in from reference TRBV11-3 and TRBJ2-2, reads EAGVVQSPRYKIIEKKQPVAFWCNPISGHNTLYWYLQNLGQGPELLIRYENEEAVDDSQLPKDRFSAERLKGVDSTLKIQPAELGDSAVYLCASSFRGGDTGELFFGEGSRLTVL.

The V gene is TRBV19, the J gene TRBJ2-3; the D gene is possibly TRBD2 (5 bases). The germline V gene has CDR1 LNHDA and CDR2 SQIVND (reference sequence). V lost 6 bases and J 2 bases, leaving 12 bases between the germline ends. The CDR3 runs to 14 residues. The CDR3 reads CASRKRSYTDTQYF. CDR3 DNA sequence: TGTGCCAGTAGGAAGCGGTCCTACACAGATACGCAGTATTTT. The variable domain in full, with the rest retrieved from reference TRBV19 and TRBJ2-3, is DGGITQSPKYLFRKEGQNVTLSCEQNLNHDAMYWYRQDPGQGLRLIYYSQIVNDFQKGDIAEGYSVSREKKESFPLTVTSAQKNPTAFYLCASRKRSYTDTQYFGPGTRLTVL.

This rearrangement joins TRBV12-3 or TRBV12-4 to TRBJ1-1; 7 bases map to TRBD1. The CDR3 sequence is 13 residues long. The J segment lost 3 bases and the V segment lost 3 bases, leaving 1 base of the junction unmatched. The CDR3 here is CASSFGTDTEAFF. The DNA for the CDR3 is TGTGCCAGCAGTTTTGGGACAGACACTGAAGCTTTCTTT.

This clone was recorded only once. The rearrangement uses TRBV11-2 and TRBJ1-3; no clear D. Trimming cost V 1 base and J 4 bases, with 20 bases left between them. The CDR3 has 18 amino acids. Per the germline V gene, CDR1 is SGHAT and CDR2 is FQNNGV. The CDR3 sequence: CASSLGRLVIGRGNTIYF. The CDR3 coding sequence is TGTGCCAGCAGCTTAGGGCGGCTAGTCATAGGGAGAGGAAACACCATATATTTT.

J is TRBJ1-6 and V is TRBV5-1; D might be TRBD1 (5 bases). V gave up 2 bases and J gave up 4 bases, with 10 bases separating them. The CDR3 is 15 residues long. Germline assignment: CDR1 SGHRS and CDR2 YFSETQ. The CDR3 loop reads CASSFDSPYNSPLHF. The CDR3, as DNA: TGCGCCAGCAGCTTTGACAGTCCTTATAATTCACCCCTCCACTTT.

This chain connects TRBV7-2 to TRBJ1-1, with D unresolved. V lost 1 base and J lost 0, with 12 bases in between. Germline loops: CDR1 SGHTA, CDR2 FQGNSA. The CDR3 extends over 16 amino acids. DNA for the CDR3: TGTGCCAGCAGCTTAGTTGGCGCAACCATGAACACTGAAGCTTTCTTT. Translation: CASSLVGATMNTEAFF. Filled out from reference TRBV7-2 and TRBJ1-1, the complete variable domain reads GAGVSQSPSNKVTEKGKDVELRCDPISGHTALYWYRQSLGQGLEFLIYFQGNSAPDKSGLPSDRFSAERTGGSVSTLTIQRTQQEDSAVYLCASSLVGATMNTEAFFGQGTRLTVV.

The chain combines TRBV6-2 or TRBV6-3 with TRBJ1-1; D remains ambiguous. CDR1 and CDR2 from the germline V gene are MNHEY and SVGEGT. The V gene lost 6 bases and the J gene lost 3 bases, with 5 bases spanning the gap. The CDR3 covers 11 residues. CDR3 loop: CASSRDTEAFF. The CDR3 bases are TGTGCCAGCAGCCGTGACACTGAAGCTTTCTTT.

In DNA, the CDR3 is TGTGCCAGTAGTATGGGCGTTCGCACAGATACGCAGTATTTT. It encodes CASSMGVRTDTQYF. The V and J genes are TRBV19 and TRBJ2-3; D is uncertain. Germline CDR1 is LNHDA and CDR2 is SQIVND (reference sequence). Between the trimmed V and J ends, which lost 3 bases and 1 base, there was a span of 8 bases. CDR3 length equals 14 residues.

The J gene is TRBJ1-5, the V gene TRBV30; 7 positions agree with TRBD1. The germline gives CDR1 GTSNPN, CDR2 SVGIG (reference sequence). This CDR3 is built from 12 residues. The V segment lost 7 bases and the J segment 4 bases; nucleotides outside the gene matches: 4. CDR3 in amino acids: CASDRENQPQHF. CDR3 bases: TGTGCCTCTGACAGGGAAAATCAGCCCCAGCATTTT.

The gene calls are TRBV4-3 and TRBJ2-3, with D perhaps matching TRBD1 (6 bases). The V gene's germline CDR1 is LGHNA and CDR2 YSLEER. The V end lost 2 bases, the J end lost 0 bases, and 12 bases lay between the germline ends. The CDR3 is made up of 16 amino acids. The CDR3 bases are TGCGCCAGCAGCCAATCTTACAGGGATAGCACAGATACGCAGTATTTT. It codes for CASSQSYRDSTDTQYF.

The chain links TRBV10-3 to TRBJ2-1; 12 bases are shared with TRBD1. The V and J ends lost 6 bases and 7 bases, in that order; junction bases with no gene match: 4. This CDR3 is built from 14 residues. CDR1 and CDR2 (germline): ENHRY, SYGVKD. CDR3 bases: TGTGCCATCAGGGAGGGACAGGGGGCGAATGAGCAGTTCTTC. This gives the protein CAIREGQGANEQFF.

The V call is TRBV27, the J call TRBJ2-2; 11 nucleotides agree with TRBD2. The CDR3 runs to 14 residues. The V and J ends lost 5 bases and 4 bases, in that order; junction bases with no gene match: 0. Germline-derived CDR1 and CDR2 are MNHEY and SMNVEV (reference sequence). The CDR3 region is CASSGTSGTGELFF. The CDR3 DNA follows: TGTGCCAGCAGTGGGACTAGCGGCACCGGGGAGCTGTTTTTT.